The entry below gives a single T cell receptor (beta chain) sequence along with its context. Antigen: not known. This record comes from a study of post-analysis software for immune sequencing data. General study results and limits: In patients, TRBV5-6, TRBV5-1 and TRBV20-1 belonged to roughly 5 TRBV segments found more frequently than in controls. There was significantly lower normalized Chao1 diversity in multiple sclerosis patients than in controls.

Unique molecular identifiers tagged the TCR beta cDNA libraries. Input of about 0.9 to 10 million T cells yielded a few hundred thousand cDNA molecules. Each CDR3 protein is one row after TCRdb ran MiXCR on the PCR reads. The sample carries almost 700,000 distinct CDR3 sequences, over 45% recorded once. The germline gives CDR1 SNHLY, CDR2 FYNNEI. This CDR3 is 16 amino acids long. With V trimmed by 6 bases and J by 4 bases, 11 bases remained unmatched. This receptor was identified in a girl aged 2-10 years with multiple sclerosis. The sample taken for sequencing was blood. The genes are TRBV2 and TRBJ2-5, with 10 positions matching TRBD2. DNA of the CDR3: TGTGCCAGCAGATCTTTTCTAGCGGGGGCATCAGAGACCCAGTACTTC. This translates into CASRSFLAGASETQYF. Full variable domain (missing parts from reference TRBV2 and TRBJ2-5): EPEVTQTPSHQVTQMGQEVILRCVPISNHLYFYWYRQILGQKVEFLVSFYNNEISEKSEIFDDQFSVERPDGSNFTLKIRSTKLEDSAMYFCASRSFLAGASETQYFGPGTRLLVL.